A single sample is the source of the 17 T cell receptor beta chains below, sequenced in a study of T cell responses to AZD1222 COVID-19 vaccine. Sequencing used immunoSEQ multiplex PCR; TCRdb keeps in-frame clones, though not all of them. The sample has over 75,000 clones, around 91% seen once. Sequenced material: peripheral blood, taken on day 0 of AZD1222 vaccination. Every receptor here comes from an adult in good health.

This rearrangement joins TRBV19 to TRBJ2-2, with 7 bases identical to TRBD2. CDR1 LNHDA and CDR2 SQIVND come from the germline V gene (reference sequence). The CDR3 spans 17 residues. Losses at the gene ends were 9 bases for V and 4 bases for J; bases not matched to a gene: 17. The CDR3 loop is CASRSGTGTMSTGELFF. CDR3 bases: TGTGCCAGCCGCTCGGGGACCGGGACTATGTCCACCGGGGAGCTGTTTTTT. Full variable domain (remainder filled in from reference TRBV19 and TRBJ2-2): DGGITQSPKYLFRKEGQNVTLSCEQNLNHDAMYWYRQDPGQGLRLIYYSQIVNDFQKGDIAEGYSVSREKKESFPLTVTSAQKNPTAFYLCASRSGTGTMSTGELFFGEGSRLTVL.

The rearrangement joins TRBV28 to TRBJ2-7, with 8 bases that match TRBD1. CDR3 length equals 13 residues. Trimming at V came to 2 bases and at J to 5 bases, leaving 2 bases not matched to a gene. CDR1 MDHEN and CDR2 SYDVKM come from the germline V gene. CDR3: CASSLRTGNEQYF. The CDR3 DNA reads as TGTGCCAGCAGTTTACGGACAGGGAACGAGCAGTACTTC.

The V call is TRBV2, the J call TRBJ1-1, with D possibly TRBD1 on 6 matching bases. The CDR3 extends over 15 amino acids. CDR1 and CDR2 (germline): SNHLY, FYNNEI. V was cut by 10 bases and J by 0 bases, with 18 bases left in between. CDR3 nucleotide sequence: TGTGCCACCCCCAGGGGAGGTCAGATGAACACTGAAGCTTTCTTT. Translating it yields CATPRGGQMNTEAFF.

This chain connects TRBV10-1 to TRBJ2-1, with 12 bases lining up with TRBD2. Germline V gene lookup returns CDR1 WNHNN and CDR2 SYGVQD (reference sequence). The V segment lost 3 bases and the J segment 9 bases; nucleotides outside the gene matches: 9. The CDR3 is made up of 16 amino acids. In DNA, the CDR3 is TGCGCCAGCAGTGAAGGACTAGCGGGAAGAGCTAGTGAGCAGTTCTTC. Translation: CASSEGLAGRASEQFF.

The gene calls are TRBV6-5 and TRBJ2-1; D is possibly TRBD2 (6 bases). V was pared by 7 bases and J by 3 bases, with 10 bases between. Germline V gene data show CDR1 as MNHEY and CDR2 as SVGAGI. The CDR3 runs to 13 residues. Here the CDR3 reads CASTPSDYNEQFF. The CDR3 bases are TGTGCCAGCACCCCTAGCGACTACAATGAGCAGTTCTTC.

This rearrangement joins TRBV19 to TRBJ1-5; D may be TRBD1 (5 bases). The V end lost 6 bases, the J end lost 11 bases, and 26 bases lay between the germline ends. The CDR3 runs 16 residues. Germline loops: CDR1 LNHDA, CDR2 SQIVND (reference sequence). CDR3 coding DNA: TGTGCCAGTAGCCGTCCCCCGGTTGCTGGGGCTGGGGCCCAGCATTTT. Protein sequence: CASSRPPVAGAGAQHF.

About this clone: Other DNA sequences of this sample code for an identical CDR3. The J gene is TRBJ2-1, the V gene TRBV28; 13 positions agree with TRBD2. Germline-derived CDR1 and CDR2 are MDHEN and SYDVKM. With 5 bases clipped from V and 7 bases from J, the junction kept 2 bases outside the gene matches. This CDR3 is 14 amino acids long. This CDR3 is CASSRTSGRNEQFF. In DNA, the CDR3 is TGTGCCAGCAGTCGGACTAGCGGGAGAAATGAGCAGTTCTTC.

In DNA form, the CDR3 reads TGTGCCAGTAGTGCCGGATGGAGTCAGCCCCAGCATTTT. It specifies CASSAGWSQPQHF. The genes are TRBV19 and TRBJ1-5; no definite D call. Germline CDR1 is LNHDA and CDR2 is SQIVND (reference sequence). CDR3 length equals 13 residues. V gave up 5 bases and J gave up 6 bases, with 11 bases separating them.

The gene calls are TRBV20-1 and TRBJ1-1; a weak D match, TRBD1 (5 bases). V was trimmed by 2 bases and J by 7 bases, leaving 8 bases between them. The CDR3 has 11 amino acids. Germline-derived CDR1 and CDR2 are DFQATT and SNEGSKA (reference sequence). This CDR3 is CSARYQGEAFF. CDR3 DNA sequence: TGCAGTGCTAGATACCAGGGTGAAGCTTTCTTT.

The chain is built from TRBV24-1 and TRBJ2-1; 14 bases line up with TRBD2. Germline V lookup: CDR1 KGHDR, CDR2 SFDVKD. This CDR3 comprises 17 residues. V gave up 3 bases and J gave up 10 bases; unmatched junction bases: 10. CDR3 sequence (DNA): TGTGCCACCAGTGATCTAGGACTAGCGGGAGGTGGTAGGGAGCAGTTCTTC. Translating it yields CATSDLGLAGGGREQFF.

CDR3 bases: TGTGCCAGCAGTCCCGGGACAGGGAATTCACCCCTCCACTTT. This codes for CASSPGTGNSPLHF. V is TRBV11-2 and J is TRBJ1-6, with 9 bases that match TRBD1. This CDR3 is built from 14 residues. Germline-derived CDR1 and CDR2 are SGHAT and FQNNGV. With 6 bases clipped from V and 7 bases from J, the junction kept 4 bases outside the gene matches.

J is TRBJ2-1 and V is TRBV21-1; TRBD2, the D gene given by the table, was not confirmed from the DNA. TRBV21-1 is tagged as a pseudogene. This CDR3 has 16 amino acids. CDR3 in amino acids: CASSFYRDCSYNEQFF. In DNA, the CDR3 is TGTGCCAGCAGTTTCTACCGGGACTGTTCCTACAATGAGCAGTTCTTC.

V gene TRBV25-1 combines with J gene TRBJ2-2; D is unclear. The V gene lost 5 bases and the J gene lost 1 base, with 5 bases spanning the gap. CDR1 and CDR2 (germline): MGHDK, SYGVNS. CDR3 length: 13 residues. CDR3: CASSSQNTGELFF. CDR3 coding DNA: TGTGCCAGCAGTTCACAGAACACCGGGGAGCTGTTTTTT.

V and J are TRBV5-1 and TRBJ2-7, with 8 bases lining up with TRBD1. J gave up 4 bases and V 0 bases, and 6 bases lay outside the gene matches. CDR1 SGHRS and CDR2 YFSETQ come from the germline V gene. The CDR3 is made up of 15 amino acids. For the CDR3, the DNA is TGCGCCAGCAGCTTGGGACAGGGGTTGGGTTACGAGCAGTACTTC. It encodes CASSLGQGLGYEQYF.

V is TRBV5-1 and J is TRBJ2-1; 10 nucleotides align to TRBD2. This CDR3 has 15 residues. Germline assignment: CDR1 SGHRS and CDR2 YFSETQ. Trimming took 0 bases from V and 7 from J; bases not matched to a gene: 4. CDR3 region: CASSLDVTSGNEQFF. CDR3 sequence (DNA): TGCGCCAGCAGCTTGGACGTGACTAGCGGGAATGAGCAGTTCTTC.

The chain recombines TRBV18 with TRBJ2-1, with 10 bases lining up with TRBD2. CDR3 length equals 17 residues. After removal of 3 bases from V and 8 bases from J, the junction contained 13 bases not matched to a gene. The germline CDR1 and CDR2 sequences are KGHSH and LQKENI. CDR3 nucleotide sequence: TGTGCCAGCTCACCCAAACAAATAGCGGGAGGCGGATATGAGCAGTTCTTC. Translated: CASSPKQIAGGGYEQFF. The entire variable domain, with the rest obtained from reference TRBV18 and TRBJ2-1, is as follows: NAGVMQNPRHLVRRRGQEARLRCSPMKGHSHVYWYRQLPEEGLKFMVYLQKENIIDESGMPKERFSAEFPKEGPSILRIQQVVRGDSAAYFCASSPKQIAGGGYEQFFGPGTRLTVL.

The chain employs TRBV5-5 and TRBJ2-3; no clear D. This CDR3 region has 14 residues. Germline lookup yields CDR1 SGHKS and CDR2 YYEKEE (reference sequence). Trimming pared 1 base from V and 4 bases from J, leaving 10 bases between. The DNA of the CDR3 is TGTGCCAGCAGCTTGATGAAGAGCGCAGATACGCAGTATTTT. This sequence encodes CASSLMKSADTQYF.